These 8 T cell receptor beta chains were sequenced from one sample in a study of T cells after yellow fever vaccination. TCRdb redid the calling of the 5' RACE reads with MiXCR, one entry per CDR3 protein. The data hold just under 600,000 distinct CDR3 sequences, with approximately 13% observed a single time. The source was PBMCs, collected on the day of the yellow fever booster vaccination. Receptor source: a man aged 25-40 years who received the YFV17D yellow fever vaccine.

This clonotype has more than one count but fewer than ten. The chain joins TRBV18 to TRBJ2-7; 13 bases map to TRBD2. Germline V lookup: CDR1 KGHSH, CDR2 LQKENI. The CDR3 sequence is 16 residues long. V lost 5 bases and J lost 4; bases outside the gene matches: 8. The CDR3 sequence: CASSSRTSGSLYEQYF. CDR3 DNA: TGTGCCAGCTCAAGCCGGACTAGCGGGAGCCTGTACGAGCAGTACTTC.

This clonotype was counted a few times. The chain has TRBV27 and TRBJ2-1; 9 bases line up with TRBD1. The V gene's germline CDR1 is MNHEY and CDR2 SMNVEV (reference sequence). The CDR3 is 14 amino acids. Germline trimming cut 9 bases from V and 4 bases from J; bases unmatched to any gene: 7. The CDR3 DNA is TGTGCCAGTCGACGGACAGGGGAGTACAATGAGCAGTTCTTC. Protein product: CASRRTGEYNEQFF.

This clonotype was counted only a few times. The V and J genes are TRBV14 and TRBJ2-3; 7 positions match TRBD2. The V segment lost 5 bases and the J segment 2 bases; nucleotides outside the gene matches: 4. CDR3 size: 14 residues. The germline V gene encodes CDR1 SGHDN and CDR2 FVKESK. The CDR3 protein is CASSTLAATDTQYF. CDR3 nucleotides: TGTGCCAGCAGCACGCTAGCGGCCACAGATACGCAGTATTTT.

The chain couples TRBV19 to TRBJ2-7, with TRBD2 as a possible D gene (5 bases). The V gene lost 3 bases and the J gene lost 2 bases, with 8 bases spanning the gap. The CDR3 spans 13 residues. CDR1 is LNHDA, CDR2 SQIVND, per germline (reference sequence). The DNA for the CDR3 is TGTGCCAGTAGTATTCGGGAAACCTACGAGCAGTACTTC. Translating it yields CASSIRETYEQYF.

This clonotype showed up just a few times. The chain uses TRBV6-2 or TRBV6-3 and TRBJ2-7; 9 bases align to TRBD1. CDR1 and CDR2 from the germline V gene are MNHEY and SVGEGT. The CDR3 has 14 amino acids. V lost 7 bases and J lost 0; bases outside the gene matches: 4. The CDR3 region is CASMGTGSSYEQYF. For the CDR3, the DNA is TGTGCCAGCATGGGGACAGGGAGCTCCTACGAGCAGTACTTC.

This clonotype has just one count. The V and J genes are TRBV20-1 and TRBJ2-2; D possibly matches TRBD1 or TRBD2 (5 bases each). Trimming cost V 3 bases and J 6 bases, with 14 bases left between them. Germline V CDR1 and CDR2: DFQATT, SNEGSKA (reference sequence). This CDR3 region has 14 residues. The CDR3 DNA reads as TGCAGTGCTAGCGGCGGGCCAGGGTCCGGGGAGCTGTTTTTT. Residues: CSASGGPGSGELFF.

This clonotype has just a few counts. The chain carries TRBV6-1 and TRBJ1-4, with D uncertain. This CDR3 has 17 residues. Germline V gives CDR1 MNHNS, CDR2 SASEGT. Trimming left V 2 bases short and J 0 bases short, with 13 bases between. This chain's CDR3 is CASSEWFVAATNEKLFF. CDR3 nucleotide sequence: TGTGCCAGCAGTGAATGGTTCGTGGCAGCAACTAATGAAAAACTGTTTTTT.

A few counts support this clonotype. The chain recombines TRBV5-1 with TRBJ1-1, with a weak D call TRBD1 (6 bases). The germline V gene encodes CDR1 SGHRS and CDR2 YFSETQ. The CDR3 has 14 amino acids. Deletions cut 2 bases from V and 5 bases from J, with 13 bases between. The CDR3 is CASSLTGTRTEAFF. DNA of the CDR3: TGCGCCAGCAGCTTAACAGGGACCCGTACTGAAGCTTTCTTT.